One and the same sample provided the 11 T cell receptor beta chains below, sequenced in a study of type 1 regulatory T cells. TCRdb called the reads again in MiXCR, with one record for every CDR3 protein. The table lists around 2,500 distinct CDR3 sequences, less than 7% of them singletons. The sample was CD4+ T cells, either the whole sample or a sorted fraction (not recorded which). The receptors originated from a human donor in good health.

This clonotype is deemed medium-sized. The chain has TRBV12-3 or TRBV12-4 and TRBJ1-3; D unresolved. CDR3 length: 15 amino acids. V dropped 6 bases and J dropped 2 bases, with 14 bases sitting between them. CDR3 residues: CASSWTPAAGNTIYF. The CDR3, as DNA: TGTGCCAGCAGCTGGACGCCAGCGGCTGGAAACACCATATATTTT.

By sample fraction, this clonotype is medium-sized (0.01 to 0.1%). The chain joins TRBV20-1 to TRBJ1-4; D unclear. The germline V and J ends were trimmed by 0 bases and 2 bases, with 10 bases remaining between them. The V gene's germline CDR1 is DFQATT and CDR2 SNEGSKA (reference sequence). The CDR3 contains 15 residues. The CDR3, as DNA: TGCAGTGCTAGAGAATGGGGATCGACTAATGAAAAACTGTTTTTT. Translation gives CSAREWGSTNEKLFF.

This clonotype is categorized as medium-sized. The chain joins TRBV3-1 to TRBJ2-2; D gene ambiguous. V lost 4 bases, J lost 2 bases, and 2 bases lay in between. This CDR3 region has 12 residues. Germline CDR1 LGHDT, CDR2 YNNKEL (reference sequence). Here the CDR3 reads CASSLNTGELFF. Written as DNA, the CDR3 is TGTGCCAGCAGCCTAAACACCGGGGAGCTGTTTTTT.

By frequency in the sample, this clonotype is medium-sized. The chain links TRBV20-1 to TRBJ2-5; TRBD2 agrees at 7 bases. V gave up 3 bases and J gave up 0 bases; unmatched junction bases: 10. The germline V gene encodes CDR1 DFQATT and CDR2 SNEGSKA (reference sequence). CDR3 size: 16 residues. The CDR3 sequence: CSASPLTAGNQETQYF. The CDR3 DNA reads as TGCAGTGCTAGCCCTCTTACAGCGGGGAACCAAGAGACCCAGTACTTC.

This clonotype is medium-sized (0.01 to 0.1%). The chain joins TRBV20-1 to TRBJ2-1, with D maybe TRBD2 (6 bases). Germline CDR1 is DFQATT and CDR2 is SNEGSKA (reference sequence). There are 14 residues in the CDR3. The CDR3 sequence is CMAPLAAGSNEQFF. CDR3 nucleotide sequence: TGCATGGCCCCCTTAGCGGCGGGGTCCAATGAGCAGTTCTTC.

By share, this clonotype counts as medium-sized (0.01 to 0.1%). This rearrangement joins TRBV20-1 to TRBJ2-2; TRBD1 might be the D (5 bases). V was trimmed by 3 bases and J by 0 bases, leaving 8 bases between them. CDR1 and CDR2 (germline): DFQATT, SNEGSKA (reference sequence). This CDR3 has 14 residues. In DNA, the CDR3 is TGCAGTGCTAGTATCAGGGCGAACACCGGGGAGCTGTTTTTT. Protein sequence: CSASIRANTGELFF.

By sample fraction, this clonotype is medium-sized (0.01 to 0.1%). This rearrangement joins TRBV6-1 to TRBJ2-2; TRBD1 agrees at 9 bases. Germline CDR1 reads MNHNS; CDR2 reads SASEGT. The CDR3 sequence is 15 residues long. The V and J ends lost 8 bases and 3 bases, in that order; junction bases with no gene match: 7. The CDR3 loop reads CASFTTGGYTGELFF. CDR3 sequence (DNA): TGTGCCAGCTTCACGACAGGGGGGTACACCGGGGAGCTGTTTTTT.

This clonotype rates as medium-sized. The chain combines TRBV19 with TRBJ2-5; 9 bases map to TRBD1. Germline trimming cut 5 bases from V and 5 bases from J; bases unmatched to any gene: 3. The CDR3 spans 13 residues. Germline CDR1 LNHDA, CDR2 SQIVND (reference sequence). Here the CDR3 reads CASSPGQGETQYF. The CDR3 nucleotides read TGTGCCAGTAGTCCCGGACAGGGGGAGACCCAGTACTTC.

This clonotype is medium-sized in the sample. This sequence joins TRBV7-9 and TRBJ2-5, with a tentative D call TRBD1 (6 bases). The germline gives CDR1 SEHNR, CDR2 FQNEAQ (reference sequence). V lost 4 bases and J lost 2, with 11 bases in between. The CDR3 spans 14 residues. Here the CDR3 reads CASSWTARQETQYF. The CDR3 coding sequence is TGTGCCAGCAGCTGGACAGCGAGACAAGAGACCCAGTACTTC. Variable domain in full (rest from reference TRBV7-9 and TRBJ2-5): DTGVSQNPRHKITKRGQNVTFRCDPISEHNRLYWYRQTLGQGPEFLTYFQNEAQLEKSRLLSDRFSAERPKGSFSTLEIQRTEQGDSAMYLCASSWTARQETQYFGPGTRLLVL.

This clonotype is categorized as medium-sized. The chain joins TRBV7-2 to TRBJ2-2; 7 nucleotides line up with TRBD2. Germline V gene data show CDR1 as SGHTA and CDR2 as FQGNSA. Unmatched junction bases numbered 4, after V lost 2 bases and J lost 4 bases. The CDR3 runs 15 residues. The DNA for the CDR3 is TGTGCCAGCAGCTTAACGGGGAGGGGCACCGGGGAGCTGTTTTTT. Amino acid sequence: CASSLTGRGTGELFF.

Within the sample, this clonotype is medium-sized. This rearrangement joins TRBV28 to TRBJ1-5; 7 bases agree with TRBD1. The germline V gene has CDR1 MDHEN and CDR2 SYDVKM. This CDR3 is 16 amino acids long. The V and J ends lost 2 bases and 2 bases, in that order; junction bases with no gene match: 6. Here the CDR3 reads CASSLIYRGGNQPQHF. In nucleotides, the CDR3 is TGTGCCAGCAGTTTAATCTACAGGGGTGGCAATCAGCCCCAGCATTTT.